The 30 T cell receptor beta chains presented below share a single source sample, sequenced in a study of T cell repertoires in cytomegalovirus infection. MiXCR, applied by TCRdb to the reads, yields one record per CDR3 protein. Of about 150,000 distinct CDR3 sequences listed, more than 15% are singletons. The specimen was CD8+ T cells from PBMCs. These receptors all stem from a human donor in good health (CMV status not recorded). Some clones in this sample may be carry-over from other donors' samples.

This chain joins TRBV6-5 and TRBJ1-2, with 8 bases fitting TRBD1. The V gene end was trimmed by 6 bases and the J gene end by 8 bases; junction bases not matched to a gene: 8. The CDR3 totals 13 residues. Germline V lookup: CDR1 MNHEY, CDR2 SVGAGI. DNA of the CDR3: TGTGCCAGCAGGACAGGGGAATCTGAAGGCTACACCTTC. Its translation: CASRTGESEGYTF.

The chain is built from TRBV6-8 and TRBJ2-7; D is possibly TRBD2 (6 bases). The germline V gene has CDR1 MNHGY and CDR2 SAAAGT. Deletions cut 6 bases from V and 3 bases from J, with 15 bases between. The CDR3 is 14 residues long. CDR3 in DNA: TGTGCCAGCAGCCAACGAGGGACTGTCTACGAGCAGTACTTC. Translated, it gives CASSQRGTVYEQYF.

Only a few counts were recorded for this clonotype. This rearrangement joins TRBV11-2 to TRBJ2-1, with 8 bases aligning to TRBD2. This CDR3 region has 16 residues. V lost 2 bases to trimming and J lost 3 bases; unmatched junction nucleotides: 6. The germline CDR1 and CDR2 sequences are SGHAT and FQNNGV. The CDR3 DNA reads TGTGCCAGCAGCTTACAGCGGGAGTACGTCTACAATGAGCAGTTCTTC. This sequence encodes CASSLQREYVYNEQFF.

In this sample, this clonotype turned up a few times. The rearrangement joins TRBV7-9 to TRBJ2-7, with D perhaps matching TRBD1 or TRBD2 (5 bases each). Germline V gene data show CDR1 as SEHNR and CDR2 as FQNEAQ (reference sequence). The CDR3 runs to 15 residues. Trimming left V 5 bases short and J 1 base short, with 15 bases between. In DNA, the CDR3 is TGTGCCAGCAGCCAGAGGGGTCGGCAGTCCTACGAGCAGTACTTC. Its translation is CASSQRGRQSYEQYF. The full variable domain, in which reference TRBV7-9 and TRBJ2-7 provide the parts outside the CDR3, is DTGVSQNPRHKITKRGQNVTFRCDPISEHNRLYWYRQTLGQGPEFLTYFQNEAQLEKSRLLSDRFSAERPKGSFSTLEIQRTEQGDSAMYLCASSQRGRQSYEQYFGPGTRLTVT.

This clonotype was detected only a few times. This chain uses TRBV28 with TRBJ2-2; TRBD2 agrees at 13 bases. The V gene's germline CDR1 is MDHEN and CDR2 SYDVKM. The CDR3 loop spans 16 amino acids. J was trimmed by 1 base and V by 7 bases; bases with no gene match: 3. The CDR3 here is CASTRLAGGNTGELFF. CDR3 DNA sequence: TGTGCCAGCACCCGACTAGCGGGAGGGAACACCGGGGAGCTGTTTTTT.

This clonotype was observed a handful of times. The CDR3 coding sequence is TGTGCCAGCAGTGTTGGGGCTGGAGATACGCAGTATTTT. This encodes CASSVGAGDTQYF. The genes are TRBV6-5 and TRBJ2-3; tentative D call: TRBD1 (5 bases). CDR1 is MNHEY, CDR2 SVGAGI, per germline. Trimming took 5 bases from V and 5 from J, leaving 11 bases between them. The CDR3 has 13 amino acids.

This chain links TRBV11-2 with TRBJ2-7; D uncertain. The V end lost 5 bases, the J end lost 6 bases, and 11 bases lay between the germline ends. The germline V gene has CDR1 SGHAT and CDR2 FQNNGV. The CDR3 has 12 amino acids. This chain's CDR3 is CASSPSRSEQYF. The CDR3 bases are TGTGCCAGCAGCCCCTCAAGGAGCGAGCAGTACTTC.

This clonotype was counted between two and nine times. V and J are TRBV7-2 and TRBJ2-1; a possible D gene is TRBD2 (6 bases). Deletions cut 0 bases from V and 9 bases from J, with 9 bases between. CDR3 length equals 13 residues. Germline-derived CDR1 and CDR2 are SGHTA and FQGNSA. The CDR3 sequence: CASSLATSFEQFF. The CDR3 nucleotides read TGTGCCAGCAGCTTAGCAACTAGCTTTGAGCAGTTCTTC.

The chain joins TRBV7-9 to TRBJ2-1; D ambiguous. Per germline, CDR1 SEHNR and CDR2 FQNEAQ (reference sequence). The CDR3 loop spans 10 amino acids. The V gene lost 6 bases and the J gene lost 10 bases, with 7 bases spanning the gap. This CDR3 reads CASSELEQFF. The DNA of the CDR3 is TGTGCCAGCAGTGAGTTAGAGCAGTTCTTC.

V is TRBV7-4 and J is TRBJ1-6; possible D gene TRBD1, 5 bases. Trimming took off 8 bases at V and 15 bases at J, with 20 bases between the two ends. This CDR3 spans 13 amino acids. Germline V gene lookup returns CDR1 SGHVT and CDR2 SQSDAQ. CDR3 sequence: CASDSGTGGVLHF. CDR3 sequence (DNA): TGTGCCAGCGACTCCGGGACGGGTGGGGTCCTCCACTTT.

This clonotype has more than one count but fewer than ten. V and J are TRBV28 and TRBJ1-2, with D possibly matching TRBD1 (5 bases). CDR1 and CDR2 from the germline V gene are MDHEN and SYDVKM. CDR3 size: 14 residues. Trimming took off 7 bases at V and 5 bases at J, with 17 bases between the two ends. CDR3 protein: CASIMTGAGYGYTF. Written as DNA, the CDR3 is TGTGCCAGCATTATGACCGGGGCCGGATATGGCTACACCTTC.

This sequence joins TRBV7-3 and TRBJ2-7; the match to TRBD2 covers 8 bases. This CDR3 comprises 15 residues. CDR1 SGHTA and CDR2 FQGTGA come from the germline V gene. V shed 5 bases, J shed 2 bases, and the junction held 8 bases outside the gene matches. CDR3 loop: CASSPAGGGAYEQYF. CDR3 bases: TGTGCCAGCAGCCCGGCGGGAGGTGGTGCCTACGAGCAGTACTTC.

The V call is TRBV19, the J call TRBJ2-7; D call uncertain. Trimming stripped 5 bases from V and 2 bases from J, with 13 bases between. Germline V gene sequence: CDR1 LNHDA, CDR2 SQIVND (reference sequence). The CDR3 covers 14 residues. CDR3 bases: TGTGCCAGTAGTCCATTAATTACTACCTACGAGCAGTACTTC. Translating gives CASSPLITTYEQYF.

The rearrangement joins TRBV11-3 to TRBJ1-1, with a possible D match to TRBD1 (5 bases). Germline V lookup: CDR1 SGHNT, CDR2 YENEEA. This CDR3 is 15 amino acids long. With 3 bases removed from V and 5 bases from J, the gap between germline ends came to 16 bases. Here the CDR3 reads CASSLGRGEGTEAFF. DNA for the CDR3: TGTGCCAGCAGCTTGGGGAGGGGAGAGGGAACTGAAGCTTTCTTT.

This clonotype has more than one count but fewer than ten. This chain links TRBV6-2 or TRBV6-3 with TRBJ2-1, with a possible D match to TRBD2 (5 bases). V was shortened by 3 bases and J by 6 bases, with 12 bases between the two germline ends. The germline V gene has CDR1 MNHEY and CDR2 SVGEGT. The CDR3 loop spans 14 amino acids. In nucleotides, the CDR3 is TGTGCCAGCAGTTATGAGGACGGGATCAATGAGCAGTTCTTC. It yields the protein CASSYEDGINEQFF.

This clonotype appeared a few times. The gene calls are TRBV7-2 and TRBJ2-7; 7 nucleotides align to TRBD1. Germline CDR1 SGHTA, CDR2 FQGNSA. J lost 2 bases, V lost 5 bases, and 3 bases had no gene match. This CDR3 has 13 residues. CDR3 sequence (DNA): TGTGCCAGCAGCCGGACAGGACCCTACGAGCAGTACTTC. It translates to CASSRTGPYEQYF.

This rearrangement joins TRBV7-6 to TRBJ2-7; 9 bases map to TRBD2. CDR3 size: 16 residues. V trimming: 1 base; J trimming: 5 bases; junction bases outside the gene matches: 9. Germline CDR1 is SGHVS and CDR2 is FNYEAQ. The CDR3 nucleotides are TGTGCCAGCAGCTTAGGTGGGACTAGCTATTCGGACGAGCAGTACTTC. This encodes CASSLGGTSYSDEQYF.

Many counts were recorded for this clonotype. The genes are TRBV7-9 and TRBJ2-7; 7 nucleotides agree with TRBD1. The junction had 11 bases not matched to a gene; V was cut back by 6 bases and J by 0 bases. The CDR3 is 16 residues long. Germline assignment: CDR1 SEHNR and CDR2 FQNEAQ (reference sequence). The chain's CDR3 is CASSLPMGQISYEQYF. DNA of the CDR3: TGTGCCAGCAGTTTACCAATGGGACAGATCTCCTACGAGCAGTACTTC. Full variable domain (rest looked up from reference TRBV7-9 and TRBJ2-7): DTGVSQNPRHKITKRGQNVTFRCDPISEHNRLYWYRQTLGQGPEFLTYFQNEAQLEKSRLLSDRFSAERPKGSFSTLEIQRTEQGDSAMYLCASSLPMGQISYEQYFGPGTRLTVT.

V and J are TRBV7-9 and TRBJ1-1; D is uncertain. V dropped 6 bases and J dropped 0 bases, with 11 bases sitting between them. The length of the CDR3 is 14 residues. Germline V gene lookup returns CDR1 SEHNR and CDR2 FQNEAQ (reference sequence). CDR3 protein: CASRIEFLNTEAFF. CDR3 in DNA: TGTGCCAGCAGAATAGAGTTCCTGAACACTGAAGCTTTCTTT. The full variable domain, rest sourced from reference TRBV7-9 and TRBJ1-1, is DTGVSQNPRHKITKRGQNVTFRCDPISEHNRLYWYRQTLGQGPEFLTYFQNEAQLEKSRLLSDRFSAERPKGSFSTLEIQRTEQGDSAMYLCASRIEFLNTEAFFGQGTRLTVV.

This clonotype was detected a few times. V and J are TRBV25-1 and TRBJ2-7; TRBD1 aligns across 10 bases. The ends lost 3 bases at V and 3 bases at J; junction bases unmatched: 5. The germline V gene encodes CDR1 MGHDK and CDR2 SYGVNS. This CDR3 has 15 residues. The CDR3 is CASSDTGTGDYEQYF. The DNA of the CDR3 is TGTGCCAGCAGTGACACAGGGACAGGGGACTACGAGCAGTACTTC.

This clonotype has only a few counts. CDR3 nucleotide sequence: TGTGCCAGCAGCCCCGACCGTGAAAAACTGTTTTTT. This translates into CASSPDREKLFF. The V gene is TRBV11-2, the J gene TRBJ1-4; D gene ambiguous. Germline lookup yields CDR1 SGHAT and CDR2 FQNNGV. The CDR3 is made up of 12 amino acids. The V gene lost 5 bases and the J gene lost 7 bases, with 8 bases spanning the gap.

This clonotype was detected ten times or more. CDR3 residues: CASSKPWGSNQPQHF. The CDR3 DNA sequence: TGTGCCAGCAGTAAACCGTGGGGGAGCAATCAGCCCCAGCATTTT. The chain is built from TRBV6-6 and TRBJ1-5, with D possibly being TRBD1 (5 bases). Germline loops: CDR1 MNHNY, CDR2 SVGAGI (reference sequence). The length of the CDR3 is 15 residues. V gave up 5 bases and J gave up 1 base, with 12 bases separating them.

At least ten counts were recorded for this clonotype. The chain carries TRBV7-8 and TRBJ2-7; the match to TRBD2 covers 9 bases. The germline gives CDR1 SGHVS, CDR2 FQNEAQ. The CDR3 loop spans 14 amino acids. V lost 7 bases to trimming and J lost 3 bases; unmatched junction nucleotides: 7. CDR3 loop: CASTVSGSGYEQYF. The CDR3, as DNA: TGTGCCAGCACCGTTAGCGGGAGCGGCTACGAGCAGTACTTC.

V usage is TRBV7-2 and J usage is TRBJ2-3; D perhaps matches TRBD1 (6 bases). This CDR3 region has 15 residues. The V end was cut by 3 bases, the J end by 3 bases, with 13 bases between. Germline values: CDR1 SGHTA, CDR2 FQGNSA. Written as DNA, the CDR3 is TGTGCCAGCAGCTTGAGGGTTCAGGGGACAGATACGCAGTATTTT. Translated, it gives CASSLRVQGTDTQYF.

This clonotype was picked up many times. The chain carries TRBV5-1 and TRBJ2-7, with D perhaps matching TRBD2 (5 bases). V was clipped by 4 bases and J by 6 bases, with 8 bases between them. CDR1 is SGHRS and CDR2 is YFSETQ in the germline V gene. The CDR3 totals 11 residues. The CDR3 here is CASSRTGEQYF. CDR3 sequence (DNA): TGCGCCAGCAGCCGGACTGGCGAGCAGTACTTC.

This CDR3 is CASDGLTGVNTEAFF. The CDR3 nucleotides are TGTGCCAGCGATGGACTGACAGGGGTGAACACTGAAGCTTTCTTT. The V gene is TRBV7-6, the J gene TRBJ1-1; TRBD1 agrees at 8 bases. The J segment lost 0 bases and the V segment lost 8 bases, leaving 8 bases of the junction unmatched. Germline V gene data show CDR1 as SGHVS and CDR2 as FNYEAQ. The CDR3 has 15 amino acids.

The chain links TRBV29-1 to TRBJ1-1, with 8 bases matching TRBD1. Trimming took 7 bases from V and 3 from J; bases not matched to a gene: 16. This CDR3 region has 16 residues. Germline V gene lookup returns CDR1 SQVTM and CDR2 ANQGSEA. CDR3: CSARDRRFPVDTEAFF. Written as DNA, the CDR3 is TGCAGCGCCCGGGACAGGAGGTTTCCGGTGGACACTGAAGCTTTCTTT.

Here the CDR3 reads CASSQSRVNEQFF. The CDR3 bases are TGTGCCAGCAGCCAGTCTAGGGTGAATGAGCAGTTCTTC. This rearrangement joins TRBV14 to TRBJ2-1; the D is unclear. The germline V gene has CDR1 SGHDN and CDR2 FVKESK. The CDR3 contains 13 residues. V was trimmed by 3 bases and J by 7 bases, leaving 10 bases between them.

This clonotype was seen only a few times. The chain employs TRBV11-1 and TRBJ2-1, with a tentative D call TRBD1 (5 bases). The CDR3 consists of 13 residues. V was cut by 6 bases and J by 7 bases, with 13 bases left in between. Germline loops: CDR1 SGHAT, CDR2 FQDESV (reference sequence). The CDR3 loop is CASSPDPGNEQFF. The CDR3 DNA reads TGTGCCAGCAGTCCGGACCCAGGGAATGAGCAGTTCTTC.

Of note for this clonotype: A single base separates this from a much larger clone, so it may be a read error. The chain couples TRBV7-9 to TRBJ1-1, with no clear D. This CDR3 is 12 amino acids long. Trimming pared 6 bases from V and 1 base from J, leaving 6 bases between. Germline V gene lookup returns CDR1 SEHNR and CDR2 FQNEAQ (reference sequence). CDR3 sequence reads: CASRDKNTEAFF. The CDR3 nucleotides are TGTGCCAGCAGAGACAAGAACACTGAAGCTTTCTTT.